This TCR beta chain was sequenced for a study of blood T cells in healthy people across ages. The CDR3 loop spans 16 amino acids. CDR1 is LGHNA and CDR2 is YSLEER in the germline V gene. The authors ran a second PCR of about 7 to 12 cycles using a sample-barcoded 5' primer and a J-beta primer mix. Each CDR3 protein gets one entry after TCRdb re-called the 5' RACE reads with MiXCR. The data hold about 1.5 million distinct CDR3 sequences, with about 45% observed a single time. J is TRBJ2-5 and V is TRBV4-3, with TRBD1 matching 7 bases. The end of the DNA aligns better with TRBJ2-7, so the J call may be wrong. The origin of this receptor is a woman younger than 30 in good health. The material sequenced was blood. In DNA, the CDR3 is TGCGCCAGCAGCCAAGATGCCGACAGGGATTTCTACGAGCAGTACTTC. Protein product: CASSQDADRDFYEQYF.